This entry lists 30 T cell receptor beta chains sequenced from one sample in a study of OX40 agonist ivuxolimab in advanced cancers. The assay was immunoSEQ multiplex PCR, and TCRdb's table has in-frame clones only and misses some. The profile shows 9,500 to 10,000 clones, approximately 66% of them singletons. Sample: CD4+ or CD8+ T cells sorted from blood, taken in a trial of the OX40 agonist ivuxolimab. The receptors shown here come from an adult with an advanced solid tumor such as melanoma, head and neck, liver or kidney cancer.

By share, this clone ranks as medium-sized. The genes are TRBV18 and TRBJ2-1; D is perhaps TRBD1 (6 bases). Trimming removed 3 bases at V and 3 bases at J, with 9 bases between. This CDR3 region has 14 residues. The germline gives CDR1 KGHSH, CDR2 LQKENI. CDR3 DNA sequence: TGTGCCAGCTCACCGACAGGCTTCTACAATGAGCAGTTCTTC. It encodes CASSPTGFYNEQFF.

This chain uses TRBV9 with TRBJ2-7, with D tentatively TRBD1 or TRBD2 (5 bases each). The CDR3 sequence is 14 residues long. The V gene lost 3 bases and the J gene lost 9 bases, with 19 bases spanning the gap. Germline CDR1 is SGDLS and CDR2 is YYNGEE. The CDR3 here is CASSGEGTAYRQYF. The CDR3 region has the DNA TGTGCCAGCAGCGGCGAAGGGACGGCCTATAGGCAGTACTTC.

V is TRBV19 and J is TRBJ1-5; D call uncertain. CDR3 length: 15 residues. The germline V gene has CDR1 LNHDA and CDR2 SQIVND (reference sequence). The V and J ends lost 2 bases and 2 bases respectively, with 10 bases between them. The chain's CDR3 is CASSIWQIRNQPQHF. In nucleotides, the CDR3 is TGTGCCAGTAGTATATGGCAGATACGCAATCAGCCCCAGCATTTT.

This CDR3 reads CASSFLDTGGTEAFF. Written as DNA, the CDR3 is TGTGCCAGCAGCTTTTTAGACACAGGGGGCACTGAAGCTTTCTTT. The J gene is TRBJ1-1, the V gene TRBV5-6, with 8 positions matching TRBD1. The length of the CDR3 is 15 residues. CDR1 is SGHDT, CDR2 YYEEEE, per germline. After removal of 2 bases from V and 4 bases from J, the junction contained 7 bases not matched to a gene.

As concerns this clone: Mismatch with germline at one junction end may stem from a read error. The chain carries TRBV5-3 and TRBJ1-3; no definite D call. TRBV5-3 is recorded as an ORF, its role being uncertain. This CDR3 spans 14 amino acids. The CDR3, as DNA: TGTGCCAGCAGCTTGAGCCCAGTAGGAAACACCATATATTTT. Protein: CASSLSPVGNTIYF.

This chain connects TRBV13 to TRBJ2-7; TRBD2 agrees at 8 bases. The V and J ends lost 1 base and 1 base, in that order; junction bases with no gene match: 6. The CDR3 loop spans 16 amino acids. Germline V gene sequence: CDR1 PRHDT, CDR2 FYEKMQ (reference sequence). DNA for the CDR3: TGTGCCAGCAGCTTAGACGGAAGCGGGAGTTCCTACGAGCAGTACTTC. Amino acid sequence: CASSLDGSGSSYEQYF.

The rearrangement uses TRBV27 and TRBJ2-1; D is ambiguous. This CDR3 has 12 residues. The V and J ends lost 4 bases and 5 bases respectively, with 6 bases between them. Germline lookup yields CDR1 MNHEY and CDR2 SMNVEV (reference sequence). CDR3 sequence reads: CASSSRDNEQFF. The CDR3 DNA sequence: TGTGCCAGCAGTTCACGCGACAATGAGCAGTTCTTC.

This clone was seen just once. CDR3 in amino acids: CASAVSPADSTDTQYF. The CDR3 coding sequence is TGTGCCAGCGCCGTCTCCCCGGCGGACAGCACAGATACGCAGTATTTT. The chain combines TRBV27 with TRBJ2-3; D is unclear. The V gene's germline CDR1 is MNHEY and CDR2 SMNVEV (reference sequence). V gave up 8 bases and J gave up 0 bases, with 18 bases separating them. CDR3 length: 16 residues.

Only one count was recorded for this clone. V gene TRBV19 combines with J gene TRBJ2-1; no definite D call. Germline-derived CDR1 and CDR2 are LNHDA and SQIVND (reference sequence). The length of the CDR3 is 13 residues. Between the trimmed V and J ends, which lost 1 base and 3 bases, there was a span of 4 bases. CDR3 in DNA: TGTGCCAGTAGTATAGCCCTCTACAATGAGCAGTTCTTC. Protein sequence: CASSIALYNEQFF.

The CDR3 sequence: CASSLEGSTYTGELFF. The CDR3 DNA reads as TGTGCCAGCAGCTTAGAAGGTAGCACCTACACCGGGGAGCTGTTTTTT. The V gene is TRBV11-2, the J gene TRBJ2-2; D ambiguous. This CDR3 region has 16 residues. V was pared by 0 bases and J by 3 bases, with 11 bases between. CDR1 SGHAT and CDR2 FQNNGV come from the germline V gene.

The CDR3 loop is CASSLGRGTGYGYTF. The CDR3 bases are TGTGCCAGCAGCTTAGGTCGGGGTACTGGCTATGGCTACACCTTC. V usage is TRBV7-8 and J usage is TRBJ1-2; unclear D gene. The germline V gene has CDR1 SGHVS and CDR2 FQNEAQ. The CDR3 runs 15 residues. V lost 1 base and J 4 bases, leaving 13 bases between the germline ends. The full variable domain, completed using reference TRBV7-8 and TRBJ1-2, is GAGVSQSPRYKVAKRGQDVALRCDPISGHVSLFWYQQALGQGPEFLTYFQNEAQLDKSGLPSDRFFAERPEGSVSTLKIQRTQQEDSAVYLCASSLGRGTGYGYTFGSGTRLTVV.

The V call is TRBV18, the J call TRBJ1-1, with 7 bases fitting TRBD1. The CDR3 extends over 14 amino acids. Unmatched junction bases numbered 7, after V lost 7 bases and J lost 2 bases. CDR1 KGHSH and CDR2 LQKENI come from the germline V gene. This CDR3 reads CASFATGANTEAFF. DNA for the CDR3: TGTGCCAGCTTTGCCACAGGGGCAAACACTGAAGCTTTCTTT.

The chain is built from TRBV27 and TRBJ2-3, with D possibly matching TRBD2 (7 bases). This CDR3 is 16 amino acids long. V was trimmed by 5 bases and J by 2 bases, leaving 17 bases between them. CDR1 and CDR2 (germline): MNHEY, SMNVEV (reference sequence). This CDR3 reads CASSPRGAEFTDTQYF. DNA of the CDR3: TGTGCCAGCAGTCCTCGGGGGGCGGAATTCACAGATACGCAGTATTTT.

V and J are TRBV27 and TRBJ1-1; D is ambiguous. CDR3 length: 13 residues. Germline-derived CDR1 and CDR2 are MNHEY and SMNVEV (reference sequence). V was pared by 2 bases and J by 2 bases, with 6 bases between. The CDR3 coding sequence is TGTGCCAGCAGTTTAGGACCTAACACTGAAGCTTTCTTT. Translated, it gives CASSLGPNTEAFF.

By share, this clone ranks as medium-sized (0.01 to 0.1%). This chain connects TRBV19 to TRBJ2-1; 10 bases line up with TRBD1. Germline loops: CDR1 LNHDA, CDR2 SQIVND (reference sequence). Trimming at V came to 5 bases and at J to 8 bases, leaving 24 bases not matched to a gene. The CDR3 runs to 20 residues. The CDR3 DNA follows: TGTGCCAGTAGTCCCGACCCGGGACAGGGGAGCGAGCGGGAGATAGATGAGCAGTTCTTC. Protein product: CASSPDPGQGSEREIDEQFF.

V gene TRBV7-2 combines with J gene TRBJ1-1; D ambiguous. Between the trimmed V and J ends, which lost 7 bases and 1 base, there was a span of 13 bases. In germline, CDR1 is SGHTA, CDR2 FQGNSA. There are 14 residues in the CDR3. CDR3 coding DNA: TGTGCCAGCACCCTCGAATTTAAGAACACTGAAGCTTTCTTT. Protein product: CASTLEFKNTEAFF.

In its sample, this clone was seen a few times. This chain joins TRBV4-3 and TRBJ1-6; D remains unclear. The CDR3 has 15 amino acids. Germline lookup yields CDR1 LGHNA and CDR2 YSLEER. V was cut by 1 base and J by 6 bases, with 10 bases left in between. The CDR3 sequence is CASSQVADTNSPLHF. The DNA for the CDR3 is TGCGCCAGCAGCCAAGTAGCAGATACTAATTCACCCCTCCACTTT.

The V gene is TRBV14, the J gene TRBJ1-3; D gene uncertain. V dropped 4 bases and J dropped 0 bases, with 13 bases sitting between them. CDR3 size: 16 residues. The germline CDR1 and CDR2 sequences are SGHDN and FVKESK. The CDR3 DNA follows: TGTGCCAGCAGCCTCGTCGGAGGTTTCTCTGGAAACACCATATATTTT. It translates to CASSLVGGFSGNTIYF.

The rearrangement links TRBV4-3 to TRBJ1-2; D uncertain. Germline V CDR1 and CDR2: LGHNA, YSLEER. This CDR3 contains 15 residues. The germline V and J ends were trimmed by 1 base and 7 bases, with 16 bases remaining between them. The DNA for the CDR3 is TGCGCCAGCAGCCAAGTAGTCTCCGGCAGCTCTGGCTACACCTTC. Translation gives CASSQVVSGSSGYTF.

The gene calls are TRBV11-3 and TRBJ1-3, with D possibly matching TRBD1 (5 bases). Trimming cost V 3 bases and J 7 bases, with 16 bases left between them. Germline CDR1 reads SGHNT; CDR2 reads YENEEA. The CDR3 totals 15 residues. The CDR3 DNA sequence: TGTGCCAGCAGCTTGCAGGGCAGGCCCCGGAACACCATATATTTT. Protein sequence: CASSLQGRPRNTIYF.

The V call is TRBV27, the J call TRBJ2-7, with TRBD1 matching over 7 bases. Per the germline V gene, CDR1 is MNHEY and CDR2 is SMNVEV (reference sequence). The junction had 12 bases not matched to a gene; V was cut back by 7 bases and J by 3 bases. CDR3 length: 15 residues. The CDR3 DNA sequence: TGTGCCAGCACTCCCCTCCCGGGACAGCTCTACGAGCAGTACTTC. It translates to CASTPLPGQLYEQYF.

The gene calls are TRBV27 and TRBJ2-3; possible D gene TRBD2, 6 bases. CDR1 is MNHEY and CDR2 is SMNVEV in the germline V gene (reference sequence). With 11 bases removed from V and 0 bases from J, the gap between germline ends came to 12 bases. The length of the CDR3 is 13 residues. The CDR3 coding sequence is TGTGCCGCCATGGGACTTAGCACAGATACGCAGTATTTT. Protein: CAAMGLSTDTQYF.

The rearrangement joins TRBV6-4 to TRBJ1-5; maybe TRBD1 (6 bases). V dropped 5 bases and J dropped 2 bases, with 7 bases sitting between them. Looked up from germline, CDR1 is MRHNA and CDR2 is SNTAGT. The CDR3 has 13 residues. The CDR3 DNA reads TGTGCCAGCAGTTGGACAGGCAATCAGCCCCAGCATTTT. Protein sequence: CASSWTGNQPQHF.

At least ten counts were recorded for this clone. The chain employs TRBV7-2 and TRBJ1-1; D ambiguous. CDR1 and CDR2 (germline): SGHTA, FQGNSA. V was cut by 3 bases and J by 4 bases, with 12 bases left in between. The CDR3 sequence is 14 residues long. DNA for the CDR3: TGTGCCAGCAGCTTCGGCGGGAGTGGCACTGAAGCTTTCTTT. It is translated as CASSFGGSGTEAFF.

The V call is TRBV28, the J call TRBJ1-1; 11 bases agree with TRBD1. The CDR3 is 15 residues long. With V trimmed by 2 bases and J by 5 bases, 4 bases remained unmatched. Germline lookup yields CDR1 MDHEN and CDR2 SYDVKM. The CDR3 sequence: CASSLPGQGVTEAFF. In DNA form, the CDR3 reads TGTGCCAGCAGTTTACCGGGACAGGGGGTAACTGAAGCTTTCTTT.

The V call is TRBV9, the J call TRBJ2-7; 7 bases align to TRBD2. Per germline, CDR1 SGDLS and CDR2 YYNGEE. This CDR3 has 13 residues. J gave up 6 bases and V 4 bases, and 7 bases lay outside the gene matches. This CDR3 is CASSSLAGAEQYF. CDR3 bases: TGTGCCAGCAGCTCTTTAGCGGGTGCCGAGCAGTACTTC.

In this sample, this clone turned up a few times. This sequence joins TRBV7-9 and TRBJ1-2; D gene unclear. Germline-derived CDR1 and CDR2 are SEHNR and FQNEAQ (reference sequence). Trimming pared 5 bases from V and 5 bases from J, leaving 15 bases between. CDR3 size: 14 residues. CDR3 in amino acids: CASSSEGIWYGYTF. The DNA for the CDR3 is TGTGCCAGCAGCAGCGAAGGAATTTGGTATGGCTACACCTTC.

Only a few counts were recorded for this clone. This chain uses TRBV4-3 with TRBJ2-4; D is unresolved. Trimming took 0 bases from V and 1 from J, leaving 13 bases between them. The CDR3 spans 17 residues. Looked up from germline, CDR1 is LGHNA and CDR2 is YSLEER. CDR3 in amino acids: CASSQDSVGFAKNIQYF. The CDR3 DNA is TGCGCCAGCAGCCAAGATTCGGTTGGGTTTGCCAAAAACATTCAGTACTTC.

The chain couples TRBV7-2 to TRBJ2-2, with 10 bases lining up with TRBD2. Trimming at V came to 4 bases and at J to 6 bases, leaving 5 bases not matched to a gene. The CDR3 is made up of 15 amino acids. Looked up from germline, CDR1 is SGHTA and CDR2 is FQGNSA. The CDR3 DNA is TGTGCCAGCAGCTCCCAGCGGGGGGGCGCCGGGGAGCTGTTTTTT. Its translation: CASSSQRGGAGELFF.

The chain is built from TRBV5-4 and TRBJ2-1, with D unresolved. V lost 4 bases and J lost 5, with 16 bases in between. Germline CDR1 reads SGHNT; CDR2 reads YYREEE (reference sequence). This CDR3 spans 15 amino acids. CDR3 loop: CASSRASANNNEQFF. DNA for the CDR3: TGTGCCAGCAGCCGAGCCTCAGCTAATAACAATGAGCAGTTCTTC.